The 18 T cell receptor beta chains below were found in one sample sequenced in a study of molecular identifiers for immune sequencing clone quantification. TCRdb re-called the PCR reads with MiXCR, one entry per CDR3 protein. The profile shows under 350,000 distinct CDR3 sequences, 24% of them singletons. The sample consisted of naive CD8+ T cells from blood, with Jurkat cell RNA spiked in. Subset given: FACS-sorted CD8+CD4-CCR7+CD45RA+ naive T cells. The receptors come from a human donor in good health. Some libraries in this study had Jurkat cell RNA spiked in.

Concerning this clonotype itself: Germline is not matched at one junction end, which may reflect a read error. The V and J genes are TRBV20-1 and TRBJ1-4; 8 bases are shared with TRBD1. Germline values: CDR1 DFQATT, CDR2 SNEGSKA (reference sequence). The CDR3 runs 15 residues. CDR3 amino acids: CSAQPGGGSNEKPFF. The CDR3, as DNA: TGCAGTGCCCAACCAGGGGGCGGCTCTAATGAAAAACCGTTTTTT.

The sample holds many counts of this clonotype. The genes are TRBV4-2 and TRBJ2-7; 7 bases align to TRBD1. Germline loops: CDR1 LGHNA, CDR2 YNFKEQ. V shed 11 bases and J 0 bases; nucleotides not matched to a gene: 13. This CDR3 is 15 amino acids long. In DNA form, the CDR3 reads TGTGCCTCAACAGGGGCCCTCTCCTCCTCCTACGAGCAGTACTTC. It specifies CASTGALSSSYEQYF.

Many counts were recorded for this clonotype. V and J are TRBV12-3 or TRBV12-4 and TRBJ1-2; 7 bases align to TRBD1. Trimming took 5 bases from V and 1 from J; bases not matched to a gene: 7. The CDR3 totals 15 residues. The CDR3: CASSNRDSNNYGYTF. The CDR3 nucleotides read TGTGCCAGCAGTAATAGGGACAGCAATAACTATGGCTACACCTTC.

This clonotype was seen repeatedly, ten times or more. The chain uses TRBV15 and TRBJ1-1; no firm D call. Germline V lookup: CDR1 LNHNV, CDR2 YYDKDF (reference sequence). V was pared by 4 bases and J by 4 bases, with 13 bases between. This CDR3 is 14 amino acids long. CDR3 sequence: CATSTRFEGTEAFF. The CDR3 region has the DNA TGTGCCACCAGCACACGTTTCGAGGGCACTGAAGCTTTCTTT.

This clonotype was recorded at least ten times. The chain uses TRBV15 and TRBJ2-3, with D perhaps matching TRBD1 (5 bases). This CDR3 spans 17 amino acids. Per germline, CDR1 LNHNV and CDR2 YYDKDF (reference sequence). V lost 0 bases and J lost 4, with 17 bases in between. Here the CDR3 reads CATSRDWGTSASDTQYF. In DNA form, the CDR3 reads TGTGCCACCAGCAGAGATTGGGGCACCTCCGCCTCAGATACGCAGTATTTT.

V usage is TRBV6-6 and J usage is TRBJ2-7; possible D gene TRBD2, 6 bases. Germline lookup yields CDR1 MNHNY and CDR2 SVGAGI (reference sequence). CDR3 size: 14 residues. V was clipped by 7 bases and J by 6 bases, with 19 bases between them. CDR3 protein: CASTHPGDHSEQYF. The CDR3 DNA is TGTGCCAGCACTCACCCGGGGGATCACTCCGAGCAGTACTTC.

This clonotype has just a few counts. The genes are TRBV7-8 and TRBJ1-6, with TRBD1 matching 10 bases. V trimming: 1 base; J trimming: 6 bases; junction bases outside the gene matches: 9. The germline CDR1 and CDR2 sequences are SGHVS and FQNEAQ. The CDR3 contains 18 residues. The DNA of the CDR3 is TGTGCCAGCAGCTTAGGTGGACAGGGGGTGGTCGGTAATTCACCCCTCCACTTT. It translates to CASSLGGQGVVGNSPLHF.

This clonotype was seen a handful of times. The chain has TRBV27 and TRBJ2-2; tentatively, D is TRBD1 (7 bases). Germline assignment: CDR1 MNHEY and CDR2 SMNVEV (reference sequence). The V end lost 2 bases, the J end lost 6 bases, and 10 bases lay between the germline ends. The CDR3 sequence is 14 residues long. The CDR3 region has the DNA TGTGCCAGCAGTTTAACAGGGGAGGCCGGGGAGCTGTTTTTT. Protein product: CASSLTGEAGELFF.

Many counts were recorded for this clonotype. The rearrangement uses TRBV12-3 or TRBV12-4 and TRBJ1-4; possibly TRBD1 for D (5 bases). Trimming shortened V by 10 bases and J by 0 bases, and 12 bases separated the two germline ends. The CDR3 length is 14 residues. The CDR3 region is CATTGTPTNEKLFF. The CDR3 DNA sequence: TGTGCCACCACAGGTACACCAACTAATGAAAAACTGTTTTTT.

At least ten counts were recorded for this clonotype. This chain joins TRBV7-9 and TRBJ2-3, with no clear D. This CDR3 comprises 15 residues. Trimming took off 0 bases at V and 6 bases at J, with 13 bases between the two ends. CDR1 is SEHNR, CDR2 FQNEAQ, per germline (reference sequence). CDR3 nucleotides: TGTGCCAGCAGCTTAGCTATGGATCTCACGGATACGCAGTATTTT. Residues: CASSLAMDLTDTQYF.

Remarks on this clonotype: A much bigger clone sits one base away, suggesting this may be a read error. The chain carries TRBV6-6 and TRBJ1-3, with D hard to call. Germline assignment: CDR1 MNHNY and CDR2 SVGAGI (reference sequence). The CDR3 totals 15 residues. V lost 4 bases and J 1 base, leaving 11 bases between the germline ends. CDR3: CASSCIGRSGNTIYF. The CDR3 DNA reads TGTGCCAGCAGTTGTATCGGCCGGTCTGGAAACACCATATATTTT.

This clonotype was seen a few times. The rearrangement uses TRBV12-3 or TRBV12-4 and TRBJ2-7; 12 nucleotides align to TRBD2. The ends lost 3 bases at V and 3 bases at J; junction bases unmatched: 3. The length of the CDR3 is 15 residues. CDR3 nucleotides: TGTGCCAGCAGTTTTTCACTAGCGGGGGGCTACGAGCAGTACTTC. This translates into CASSFSLAGGYEQYF.

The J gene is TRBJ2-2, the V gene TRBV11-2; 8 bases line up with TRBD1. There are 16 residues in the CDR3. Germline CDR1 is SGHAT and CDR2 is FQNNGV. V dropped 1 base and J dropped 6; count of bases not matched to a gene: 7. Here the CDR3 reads CASSLGSGGNAGELFF. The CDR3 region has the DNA TGTGCCAGCAGCTTAGGTTCAGGGGGCAACGCCGGGGAGCTGTTTTTT.

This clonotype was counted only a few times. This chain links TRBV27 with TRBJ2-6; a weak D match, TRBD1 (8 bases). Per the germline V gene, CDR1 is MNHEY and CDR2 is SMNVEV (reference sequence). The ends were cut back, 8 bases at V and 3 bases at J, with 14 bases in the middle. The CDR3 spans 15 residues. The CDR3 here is CASGQGGFGANVLTF. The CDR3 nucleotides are TGTGCCAGCGGACAGGGAGGGTTTGGGGCCAACGTCCTGACTTTC.

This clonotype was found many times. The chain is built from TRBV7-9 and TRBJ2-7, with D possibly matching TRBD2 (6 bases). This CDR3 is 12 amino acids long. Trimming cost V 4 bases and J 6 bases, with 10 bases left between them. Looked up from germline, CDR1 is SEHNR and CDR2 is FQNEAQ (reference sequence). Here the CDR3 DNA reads TGTGCCAGCAGCTCTCTCGGGGGCGAGCAGTACTTC. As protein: CASSSLGGEQYF.

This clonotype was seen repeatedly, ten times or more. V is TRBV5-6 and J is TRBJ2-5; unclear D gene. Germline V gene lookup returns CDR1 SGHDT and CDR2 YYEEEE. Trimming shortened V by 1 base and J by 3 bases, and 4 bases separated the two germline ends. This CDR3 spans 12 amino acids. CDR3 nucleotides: TGTGCCAGCAGCTTGAGCGAAGAGACCCAGTACTTC. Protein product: CASSLSEETQYF.

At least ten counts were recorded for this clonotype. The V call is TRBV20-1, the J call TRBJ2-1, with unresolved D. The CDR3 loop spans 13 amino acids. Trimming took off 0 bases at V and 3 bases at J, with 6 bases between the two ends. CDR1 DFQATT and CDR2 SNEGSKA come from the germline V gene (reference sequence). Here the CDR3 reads CSARDFNYNEQFF. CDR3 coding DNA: TGCAGTGCTAGAGATTTCAACTACAATGAGCAGTTCTTC.

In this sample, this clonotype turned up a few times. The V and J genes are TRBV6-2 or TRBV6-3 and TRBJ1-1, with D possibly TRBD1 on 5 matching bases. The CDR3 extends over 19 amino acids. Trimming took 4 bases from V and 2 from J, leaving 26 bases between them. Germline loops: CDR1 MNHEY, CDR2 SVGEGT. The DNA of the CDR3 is TGTGCCAGCAGTTCACCAAAGGGACTCCGCCTGTTACTCAACACTGAAGCTTTCTTT. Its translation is CASSSPKGLRLLLNTEAFF.